The following is a TCR beta chain sequence with its context. TCRdb reprocessed the RT-PCR reads with MiXCR, giving one entry per CDR3 protein. The sample records 650,000 to 800,000 distinct CDR3 sequences, over 11% being singletons. With 5 bases clipped from V and 4 bases from J, the junction kept 3 bases outside the gene matches. The CDR3 consists of 14 residues. Per the germline V gene, CDR1 is SEHNR and CDR2 is FQNEAQ (reference sequence). This entry belongs to a study of response to subunit inactivated influenza vaccine. The clonotype originates from a man aged 45-60 years who received an inactivated influenza vaccine. The material sequenced was PBMCs from blood, taken around 14 days before vaccination. This rearrangement joins TRBV7-9 to TRBJ1-5; 9 nucleotides agree with TRBD1. DNA of the CDR3: TGTGCCAGCAGCACGACAGGGGGGAATCAGCCCCAGCATTTT. This encodes CASSTTGGNQPQHF.